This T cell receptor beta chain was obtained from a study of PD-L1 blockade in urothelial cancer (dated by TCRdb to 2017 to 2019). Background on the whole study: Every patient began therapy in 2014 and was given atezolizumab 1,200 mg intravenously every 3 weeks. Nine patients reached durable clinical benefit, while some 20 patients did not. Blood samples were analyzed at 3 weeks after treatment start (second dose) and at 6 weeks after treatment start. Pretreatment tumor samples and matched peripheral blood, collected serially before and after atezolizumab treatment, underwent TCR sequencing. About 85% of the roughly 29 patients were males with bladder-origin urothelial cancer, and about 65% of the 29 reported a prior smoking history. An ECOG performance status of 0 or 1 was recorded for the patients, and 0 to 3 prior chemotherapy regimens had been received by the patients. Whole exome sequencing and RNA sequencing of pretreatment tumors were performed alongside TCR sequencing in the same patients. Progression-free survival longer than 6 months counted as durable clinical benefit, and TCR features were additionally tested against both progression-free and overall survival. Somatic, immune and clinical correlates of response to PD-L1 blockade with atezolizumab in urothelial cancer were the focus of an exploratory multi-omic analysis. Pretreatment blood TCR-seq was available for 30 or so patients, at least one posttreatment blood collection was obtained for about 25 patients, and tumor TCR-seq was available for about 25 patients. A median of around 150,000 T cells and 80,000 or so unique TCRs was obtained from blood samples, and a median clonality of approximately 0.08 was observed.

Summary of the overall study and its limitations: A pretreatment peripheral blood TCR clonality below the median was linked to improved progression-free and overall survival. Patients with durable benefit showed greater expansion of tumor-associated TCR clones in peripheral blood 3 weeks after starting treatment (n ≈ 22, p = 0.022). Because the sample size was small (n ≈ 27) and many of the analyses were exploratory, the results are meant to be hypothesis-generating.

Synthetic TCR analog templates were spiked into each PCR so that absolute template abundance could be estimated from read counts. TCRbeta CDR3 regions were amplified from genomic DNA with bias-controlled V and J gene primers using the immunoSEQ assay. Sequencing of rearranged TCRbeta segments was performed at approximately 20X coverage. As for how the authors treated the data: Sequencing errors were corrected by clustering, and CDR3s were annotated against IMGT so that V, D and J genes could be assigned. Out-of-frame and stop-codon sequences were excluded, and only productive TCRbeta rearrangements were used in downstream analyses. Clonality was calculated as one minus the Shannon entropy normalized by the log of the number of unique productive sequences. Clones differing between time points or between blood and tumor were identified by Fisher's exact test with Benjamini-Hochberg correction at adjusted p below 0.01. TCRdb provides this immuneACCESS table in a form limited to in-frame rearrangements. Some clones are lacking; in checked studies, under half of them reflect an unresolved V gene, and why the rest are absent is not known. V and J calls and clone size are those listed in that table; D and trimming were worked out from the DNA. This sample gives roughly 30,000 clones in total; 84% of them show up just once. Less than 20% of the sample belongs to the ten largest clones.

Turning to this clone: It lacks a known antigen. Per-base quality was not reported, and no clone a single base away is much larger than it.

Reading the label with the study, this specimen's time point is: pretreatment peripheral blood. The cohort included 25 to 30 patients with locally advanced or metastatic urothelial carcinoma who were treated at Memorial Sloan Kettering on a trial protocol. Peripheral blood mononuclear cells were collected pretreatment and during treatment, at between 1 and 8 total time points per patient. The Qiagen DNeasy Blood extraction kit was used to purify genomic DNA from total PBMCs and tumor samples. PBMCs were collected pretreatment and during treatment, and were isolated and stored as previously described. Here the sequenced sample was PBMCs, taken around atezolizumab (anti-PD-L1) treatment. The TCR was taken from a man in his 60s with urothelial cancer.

The CDR3 reads as follows: CASSRDRDRGFYEQYF. Read as DNA, the sequence is TGTGCCAGCAGCAGGGACCGGGACAGGGGATTCTACGAGCAGTACTTC. Recombination connected TRBV5-6 to TRBJ2-7, and TRBD1 matches 10 of the central bases. The CDR3 numbers 16 residues from cysteine through phenylalanine. The entry retains the CDR3 DNA only, 48 bases that are in frame from base 1. Based on the germline V gene, the CDR1 and CDR2 sequences are SGHDT and YYEEEE. V lost 4 bases and J lost 3 bases, and the count of bases not matched to a germline gene is 10.